This is a list of T cell receptor beta chains from one sample in a study of T cells in Graves' hyperthyroidism and ophthalmopathy. TCRdb reprocessed the multiplex PCR reads with MiXCR, giving one entry per CDR3 protein. The data show roughly 170,000 distinct CDR3 sequences, about a sixth seen once. Specimen: blood. The receptors were gathered from a woman between 45 and 60 years old with Graves' hyperthyroidism. Both conserved end residues are part of each CDR3. The size entry is marked missing in some rows and otherwise reads once, few, many or a size class.

j_call cdr3_length v_call clone_size cdr3_aa
TRBJ2-3 18 TRBV6-5 . CASSYRTSGRYSTDTQYF
TRBJ1-2 12 TRBV18 many CASSPAGGGYTF
TRBJ1-4 15 TRBV6-1 . CASRRSGSTNEKLFF
TRBJ1-1 15 TRBV3-1 many CASSQRDRVNTEAFF
TRBJ1-1 13 TRBV19 many CASRALVSTEAFF
TRBJ2-7 15 TRBV4-1 few CASSFRTGGVYEQYF
TRBJ1-2 15 TRBV3-1 many CASSQVSWPNYGYTF
TRBJ1-2 13 TRBV7-2 . CASSLQLNYGYTF
TRBJ2-2 15 TRBV12-3/TRBV12-4 many CASSASGQGAGELFF
TRBJ2-2 17 TRBV7-3 many CASSLGPDPLNTGELFF
TRBJ2-2 15 TRBV7-9 many CASSPLVRNTGELFF
TRBJ1-1 15 TRBV18 many CASSFRDTSNTEAFF
TRBJ1-3 13 TRBV12-3/TRBV12-4 few CASSLDSGNTIYF
TRBJ2-7 13 TRBV11-2 . CASSLGATREQYF
TRBJ2-7 15 TRBV20-1 . CSARDLKTSLYEQYF